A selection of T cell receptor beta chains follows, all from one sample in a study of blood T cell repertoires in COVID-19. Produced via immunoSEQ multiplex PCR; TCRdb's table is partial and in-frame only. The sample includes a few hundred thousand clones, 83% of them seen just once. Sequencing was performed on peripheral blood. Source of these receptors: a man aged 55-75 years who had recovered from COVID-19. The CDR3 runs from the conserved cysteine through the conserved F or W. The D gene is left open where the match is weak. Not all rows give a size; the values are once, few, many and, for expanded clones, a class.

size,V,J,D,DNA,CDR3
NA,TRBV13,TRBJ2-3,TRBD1,TGTGCCAGCAGCTTAGGAGGGGGCCCAGATACGCAGTATTTT,CASSLGGGPDTQYF
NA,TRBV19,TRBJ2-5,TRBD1,TGTGCCAGTAGTGCAGGGGGCGCCGGGGAGACCCAGTACTTC,CASSAGGAGETQYF
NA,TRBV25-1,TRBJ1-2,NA,TGTGCCAGCAGCACCACAGGGAACTATGGCTACACCTTC,CASSTTGNYGYTF
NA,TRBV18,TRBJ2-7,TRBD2,TGTGCCAGCTCACCCCCCGGGGAGGGTAACTACGAGCAGTACTTC,CASSPPGEGNYEQYF
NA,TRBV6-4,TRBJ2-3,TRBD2,TGTGCCAGCAGGCCGACTAGCGGGGGGTACACAGATACGCAGTATTTT,CASRPTSGGYTDTQYF
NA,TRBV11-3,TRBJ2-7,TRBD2,TGTGCCAGCAGCGCCCGACTAGCGGGAGGTCTCTCCTACGAGCAGTACTTC,CASSARLAGGLSYEQYF
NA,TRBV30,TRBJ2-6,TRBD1,TGTGCCTGTCACTCCCGGGACAGGGATTCTGGGGCCAACGTCCTGACTTTC,CACHSRDRDSGANVLTF
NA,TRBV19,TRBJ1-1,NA,TGTGCCAGTAGTGTGACTCAGGGGAACACTGAAGCTTTCTTT,CASSVTQGNTEAFF
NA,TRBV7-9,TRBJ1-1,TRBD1,TGTGCCAGCAGGACTCAACCCGGGACAGGGGAGAGGGCTTTCTTT,CASRTQPGTGERAFF
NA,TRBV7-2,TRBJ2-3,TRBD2,TGTGCCAGCAGCTTAGTCGGCGGGGGGGTCTCCACAGATACGCAGTATTTT,CASSLVGGGVSTDTQYF
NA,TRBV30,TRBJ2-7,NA,TGTGCCTGGACTACCACAGGGAGCTCCTACGAGCAGTACTTC,CAWTTTGSSYEQYF
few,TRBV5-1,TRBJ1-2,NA,TGCGCCAGCAGCGCGTCAACAACCGGGACTGGGGAAGGCTACACCTTC,CASSASTTGTGEGYTF
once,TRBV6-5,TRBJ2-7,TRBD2,TGTGCCAGCAGTTACACACGGACTAGCGGGACCGAGCAGTACTTC,CASSYTRTSGTEQYF
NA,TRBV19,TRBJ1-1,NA,TGTGCCAGTAGTAGGGACAATCGGGGCACTGAAGCTTTCTTT,CASSRDNRGTEAFF
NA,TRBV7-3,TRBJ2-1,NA,TGTGCCAGCAGCCCACGACTAGGGACGACCTACAATGAGCAGTTCTTC,CASSPRLGTTYNEQFF
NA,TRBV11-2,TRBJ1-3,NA,TGTGCCAGCAGCTTACCCGGGACTTCTGGAAACACCATATATTTT,CASSLPGTSGNTIYF
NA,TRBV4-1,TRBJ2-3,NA,TGCGCCAGCAGCCAAGATAATGCAGATACGCAGTATTTT,CASSQDNADTQYF
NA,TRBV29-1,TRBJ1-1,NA,TGCAGCGGTGGTTGGGGGCGCGACACTGAAGCTTTCTTT,CSGGWGRDTEAFF
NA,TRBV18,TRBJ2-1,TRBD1,TGTGCCAGCTCGCGCGGACAGGGATACAATGAGCAGTTCTTC,CASSRGQGYNEQFF
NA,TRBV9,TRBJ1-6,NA,TGTGCCAGCAGCGTAGGAGGAGGGAGCAGTTCACCCCTCCACTTT,CASSVGGGSSSPLHF
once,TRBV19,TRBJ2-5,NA,TGTGCCAGTAGTTCCGGTGTGGTTGCCCAGTACTTC,CASSSGVVAQYF
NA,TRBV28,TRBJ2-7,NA,TGTGCCAGCAGGTTCAGGCGTGGGAGCTCCTACGAGCAGTACTTC,CASRFRRGSSYEQYF
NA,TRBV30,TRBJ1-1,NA,TGTGCCTGGAGACCGACAGCGTTGAACACTGAAGCTTTCTTT,CAWRPTALNTEAFF
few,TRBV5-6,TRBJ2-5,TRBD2,TGTGCCAGCAGCCCCGGGAGGTTTAAAGAGACCCAGTACTTC,CASSPGRFKETQYF
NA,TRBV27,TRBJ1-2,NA,TGTGCCAGCAGTTCCCCCCCCGGGACAAGCAACTATGGCTACACCTTC,CASSSPPGTSNYGYTF
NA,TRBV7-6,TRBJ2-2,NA,TGTGCCAGCAGCCAGGGGACAACCGGGGAGCTGTTTTTT,CASSQGTTGELFF
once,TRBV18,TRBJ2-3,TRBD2,TGTGCCAGCGCCACTAGCGGGAGGGCCCTCAAAGATACGCAGTATTTT,CASATSGRALKDTQYF
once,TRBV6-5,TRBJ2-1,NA,TGTGCCAGCAGTTACGGGGGCGCGAACAATGAGCAGTTCTTC,CASSYGGANNEQFF
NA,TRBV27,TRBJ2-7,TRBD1,TGTGCCAGCAGCGACATGGGGCAGGGGGCGAGTGAGCAGTACTTC,CASSDMGQGASEQYF
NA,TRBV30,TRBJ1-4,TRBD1,TGTGCCTGGAGGGGGACAGACCAGTGGGAAAAACTGTTTTTT,CAWRGTDQWEKLFF
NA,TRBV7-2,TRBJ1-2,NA,TGTGCCAGCAGCTTAGAATACTCTAACTATGGCTACACCTTC,CASSLEYSNYGYTF
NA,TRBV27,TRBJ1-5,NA,TGTGCCAGCAGTTCACAGCGGCACAATCAGCCCCAGCATTTT,CASSSQRHNQPQHF
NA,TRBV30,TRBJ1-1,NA,TGTGCCTGGAGCGGAACGCGGGGGGCTGAAGCTTTCTTT,CAWSGTRGAEAFF
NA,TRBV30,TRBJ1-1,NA,TGTGCCTCCCGACAGGACAACACTGAAGCTTTCTTT,CASRQDNTEAFF
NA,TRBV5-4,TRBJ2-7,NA,TGTGCCAGCAGCTTGGACCCCTACTACGAGCAGTACTTC,CASSLDPYYEQYF
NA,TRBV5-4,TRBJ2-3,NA,TGTGCCAGCAGCTTTGACAGGTTTAGCACAGATACGCAGTATTTT,CASSFDRFSTDTQYF
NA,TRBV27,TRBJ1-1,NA,TGTGCCAGCAGTTTTTCAGGGTTTGGCACTGAAGCTTTCTTT,CASSFSGFGTEAFF
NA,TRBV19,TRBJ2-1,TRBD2,TGTGCCAGTAGTCCCCCGGGAGCGGGGGGTTTTAATGAGCAGTTCTTC,CASSPPGAGGFNEQFF
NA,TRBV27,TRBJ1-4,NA,TGTGCCAGCAGTTTTCTGGGGCCACAGGGATTGGGTGAAAAACTGTTTTTT,CASSFLGPQGLGEKLFF
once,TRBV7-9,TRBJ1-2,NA,TGTGCCAGCAGCTTAATCGCAGGGACTCATGGCTACACCTTC,CASSLIAGTHGYTF
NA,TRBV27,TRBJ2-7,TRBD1,TGTGCCAGCAGCCCAAGAACAGGGGGCCACGAGCAGTACTTC,CASSPRTGGHEQYF
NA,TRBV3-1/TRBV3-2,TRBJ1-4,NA,TGTGCCAGCAGCCTTAGGGGGACTAATGAAAAACTGTTTTTT,CASSLRGTNEKLFF
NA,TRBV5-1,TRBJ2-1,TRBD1,TGCGCCAGCAGCCCCCAAAGACAGGGCTACAATGAGCAGTTCTTC,CASSPQRQGYNEQFF
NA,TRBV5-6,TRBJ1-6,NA,TGTGCCAGCAGCCCCCGCAGGAATTCACCCCTCCACTTT,CASSPRRNSPLHF
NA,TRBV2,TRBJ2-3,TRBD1,TGTGCCAGCAGTGAACCGGGACAGGGGGCGCGATCTACGCAGTATTTT,CASSEPGQGARSTQYF
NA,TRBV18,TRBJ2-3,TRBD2,TGTGCCAGCTCACCCCTAGCGGGAGGCTCCCTCACAGATACGCAGTATTTT,CASSPLAGGSLTDTQYF
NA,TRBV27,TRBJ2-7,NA,TGTGCCAGCAGTCCCCAATCGACTGATGGAGTCTCCTACGAGCAGTACTTC,CASSPQSTDGVSYEQYF
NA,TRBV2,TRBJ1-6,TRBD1,TGTGCCAGCAGAGCCGGGACAGATAATTCACCCCTCCACTTT,CASRAGTDNSPLHF